These 8 T cell receptor beta chains were sequenced from one sample in a study of Ad26.COV2.S vaccination and SARS-CoV-2 variants. Treatment noted: some 19 received Ad26.COV2.S at low or high dose, single or two shots; roughly five received placebo; per-sample allocation not given. The samples date from day 63 after the first vaccine or placebo injection. Method: immunoSEQ multiplex PCR; TCRdb's copy keeps in-frame clones and lacks some. The sample records about 480,000 clones, about 83% being singletons. The sample was peripheral blood, taken in a trial of Ad26.COV2.S vaccine versus placebo. These receptors all come from a person aged 18-65 years who received the Ad26.COV2.S COVID-19 vaccine or a placebo.

The J gene is TRBJ1-5, the V gene TRBV28; no firm D call. The V end lost 6 bases, the J end lost 5 bases, and 8 bases lay between the germline ends. Germline CDR1 reads MDHEN; CDR2 reads SYDVKM. The CDR3 sequence is 12 residues long. CDR3: CASRLPYQPQHF. The CDR3 DNA sequence: TGTGCCAGCAGATTGCCTTATCAGCCCCAGCATTTT.

The chain is built from TRBV7-9 and TRBJ1-1; D is ambiguous. The CDR3 extends over 13 amino acids. V lost 5 bases and J lost 1, with 8 bases in between. CDR1 is SEHNR, CDR2 FQNEAQ, per germline (reference sequence). Here the CDR3 DNA reads TGTGCCAGCAGCCTATGGGAGAACACTGAAGCTTTCTTT. This sequence encodes CASSLWENTEAFF.

This sequence joins TRBV9 and TRBJ1-1; no clear D. V was trimmed by 2 bases and J by 0 bases, leaving 8 bases between them. Germline V gene lookup returns CDR1 SGDLS and CDR2 YYNGEE. CDR3 length: 14 residues. CDR3 sequence: CASSVGAVNTEAFF. The CDR3 nucleotides read TGTGCCAGCAGCGTCGGCGCAGTGAACACTGAAGCTTTCTTT.

This chain links TRBV7-2 with TRBJ1-3; 7 nucleotides agree with TRBD1. The ends lost 5 bases at V and 1 base at J; junction bases unmatched: 5. CDR3 length equals 15 residues. Germline CDR1 SGHTA, CDR2 FQGNSA. CDR3 in amino acids: CASSPPTGSGNTIYF. For the CDR3, the DNA is TGTGCCAGCAGCCCCCCGACAGGGTCTGGAAACACCATATATTTT.

As DNA, the CDR3 is TGTGCCTTACAGGGAGATAGTAACACTGAAGCTTTCTTT. Its translation is CALQGDSNTEAFF. The chain employs TRBV30 and TRBJ1-1; a possible D gene is TRBD1 (6 bases). This CDR3 contains 13 residues. Trimming pared 7 bases from V and 2 bases from J, leaving 14 bases between. The germline CDR1 and CDR2 sequences are GTSNPN and SVGIG (reference sequence).

The V and J genes are TRBV6-5 and TRBJ2-7; 10 bases line up with TRBD1. Germline V gene sequence: CDR1 MNHEY, CDR2 SVGAGI. Trimming cost V 5 bases and J 3 bases; bases outside gene matches: 7. The CDR3 length is 15 residues. In nucleotides, the CDR3 is TGTGCCAGCAGTATTGACAGGGGGCTTGTCTACGAGCAGTACTTC. Amino acids: CASSIDRGLVYEQYF.

In nucleotides, the CDR3 is TGTGCCAGCAGCTTAGGGGACAGGGGGCTGGAGACCCAGTACTTC. This sequence encodes CASSLGDRGLETQYF. This chain connects TRBV11-2 to TRBJ2-5; 12 bases match TRBD1. Germline V gene sequence: CDR1 SGHAT, CDR2 FQNNGV. The CDR3 is 15 residues long. Trimming removed 1 base from V and 5 bases from J; junction bases left unmatched: 2.

The chain has TRBV4-3 and TRBJ1-5; tentatively, D is TRBD1 (6 bases). CDR3 length equals 17 residues. V was shortened by 2 bases and J by 4 bases, with 18 bases between the two germline ends. From germline, CDR1 is LGHNA and CDR2 YSLEER. This CDR3 is CASSQQPSTGVNQPQHF. The CDR3 DNA reads TGCGCCAGCAGCCAACAGCCGTCGACAGGTGTAAATCAGCCCCAGCATTTT.